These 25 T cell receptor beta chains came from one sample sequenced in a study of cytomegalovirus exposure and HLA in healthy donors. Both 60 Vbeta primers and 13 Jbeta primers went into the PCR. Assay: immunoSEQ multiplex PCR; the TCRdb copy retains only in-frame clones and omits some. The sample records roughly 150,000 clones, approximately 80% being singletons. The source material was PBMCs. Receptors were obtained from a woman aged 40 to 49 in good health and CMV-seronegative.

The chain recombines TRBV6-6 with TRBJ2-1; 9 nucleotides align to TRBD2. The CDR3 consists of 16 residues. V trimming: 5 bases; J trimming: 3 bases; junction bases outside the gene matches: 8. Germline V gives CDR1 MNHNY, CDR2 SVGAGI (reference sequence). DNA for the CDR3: TGTGCCAGCAGTGTCCGAGCGGGAGGAGACTACAATGAGCAGTTCTTC. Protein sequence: CASSVRAGGDYNEQFF.

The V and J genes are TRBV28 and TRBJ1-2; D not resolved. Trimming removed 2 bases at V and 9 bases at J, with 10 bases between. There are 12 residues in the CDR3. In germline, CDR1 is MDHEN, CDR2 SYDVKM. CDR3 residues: CASSLTDQSYTF. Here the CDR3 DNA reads TGTGCCAGCAGTTTAACAGACCAGAGCTACACCTTC.

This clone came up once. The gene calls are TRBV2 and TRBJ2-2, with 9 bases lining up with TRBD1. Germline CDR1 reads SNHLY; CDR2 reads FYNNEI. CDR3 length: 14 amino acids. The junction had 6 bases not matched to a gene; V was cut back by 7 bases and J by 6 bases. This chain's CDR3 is CASTRDRDPGELFF. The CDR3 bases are TGTGCCAGCACCCGGGACAGGGATCCCGGGGAGCTGTTTTTT.

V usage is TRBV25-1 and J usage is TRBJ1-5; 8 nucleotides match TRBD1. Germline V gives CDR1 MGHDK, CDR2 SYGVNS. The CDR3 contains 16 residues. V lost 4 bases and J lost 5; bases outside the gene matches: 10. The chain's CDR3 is CASSVRSGTGDQPQHF. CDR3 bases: TGTGCCAGCAGTGTTAGATCCGGGACAGGAGATCAGCCCCAGCATTTT.

CDR3 residues: CASSLEGTTGNTIYF. The DNA of the CDR3 is TGTGCCAGCAGCTTAGAAGGGACAACTGGAAACACCATATATTTT. This chain uses TRBV7-9 with TRBJ1-3; tentative D call: TRBD1 (6 bases). CDR3 length equals 15 residues. Germline V gene lookup returns CDR1 SEHNR and CDR2 FQNEAQ (reference sequence). Trimming removed 1 base at V and 2 bases at J, with 9 bases between.

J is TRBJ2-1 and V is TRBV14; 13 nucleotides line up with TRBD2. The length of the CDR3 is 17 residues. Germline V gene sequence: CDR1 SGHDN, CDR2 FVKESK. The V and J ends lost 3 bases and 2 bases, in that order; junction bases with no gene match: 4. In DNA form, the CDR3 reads TGTGCCAGCAGCCACCGGACTAGCGGGAGTACCTACAATGAGCAGTTCTTC. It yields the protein CASSHRTSGSTYNEQFF.

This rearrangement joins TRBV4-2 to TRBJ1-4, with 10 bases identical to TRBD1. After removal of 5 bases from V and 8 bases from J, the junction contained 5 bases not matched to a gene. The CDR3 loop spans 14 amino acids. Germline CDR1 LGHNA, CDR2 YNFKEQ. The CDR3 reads CASSSGQGREKLFF. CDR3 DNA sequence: TGTGCCAGCAGCTCGGGACAGGGGAGGGAAAAACTGTTTTTT.

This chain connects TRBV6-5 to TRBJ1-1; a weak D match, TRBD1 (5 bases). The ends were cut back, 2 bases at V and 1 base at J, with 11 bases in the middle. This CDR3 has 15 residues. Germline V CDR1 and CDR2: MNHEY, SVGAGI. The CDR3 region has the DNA TGTGCCAGCAGTTACGACAGAAAAAGGAACACTGAAGCTTTCTTT. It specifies CASSYDRKRNTEAFF.

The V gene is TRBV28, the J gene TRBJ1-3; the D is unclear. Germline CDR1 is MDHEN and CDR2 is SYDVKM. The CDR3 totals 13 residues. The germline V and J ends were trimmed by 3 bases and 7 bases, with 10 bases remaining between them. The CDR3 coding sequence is TGTGCCAGCAGTTTGGGAGCCTGGAACACCATATATTTT. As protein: CASSLGAWNTIYF.

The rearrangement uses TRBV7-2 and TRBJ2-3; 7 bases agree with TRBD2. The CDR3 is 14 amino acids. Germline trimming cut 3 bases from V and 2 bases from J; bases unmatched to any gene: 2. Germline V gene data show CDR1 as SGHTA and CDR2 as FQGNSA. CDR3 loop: CASSFAGVTDTQYF. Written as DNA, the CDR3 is TGTGCCAGCAGCTTCGCGGGGGTCACAGATACGCAGTATTTT.

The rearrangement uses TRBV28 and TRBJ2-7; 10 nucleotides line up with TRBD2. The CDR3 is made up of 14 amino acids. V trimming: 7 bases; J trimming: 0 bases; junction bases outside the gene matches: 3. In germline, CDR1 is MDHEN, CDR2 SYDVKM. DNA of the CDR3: TGTGCCAGCACCCCTAGCGGGAGCTCCTACGAGCAGTACTTC. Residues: CASTPSGSSYEQYF.

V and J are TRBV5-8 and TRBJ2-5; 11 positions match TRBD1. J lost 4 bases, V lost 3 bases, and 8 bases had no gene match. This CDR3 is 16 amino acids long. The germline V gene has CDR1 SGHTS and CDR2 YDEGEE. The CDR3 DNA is TGTGCCAGCAGCTGGGAATCGGGGACAGGGGGAGAGACCCAGTACTTC. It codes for CASSWESGTGGETQYF.

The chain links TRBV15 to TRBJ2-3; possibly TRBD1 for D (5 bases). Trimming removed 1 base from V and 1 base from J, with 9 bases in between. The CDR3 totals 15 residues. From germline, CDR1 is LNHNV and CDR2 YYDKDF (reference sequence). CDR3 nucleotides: TGTGCCACCAGCAGAGGGACACTTCGCACAGATACGCAGTATTTT. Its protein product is CATSRGTLRTDTQYF.

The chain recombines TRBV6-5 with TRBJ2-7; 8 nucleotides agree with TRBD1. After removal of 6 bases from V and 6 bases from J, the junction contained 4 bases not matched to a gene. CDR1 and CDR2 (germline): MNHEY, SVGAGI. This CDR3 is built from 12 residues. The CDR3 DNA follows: TGTGCCAGCAGCACAACAGGGGGCGAGCAGTACTTC. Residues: CASSTTGGEQYF.

CDR3 loop: CASKALGGGPYEQYF. The DNA for the CDR3 is TGTGCCAGCAAGGCGCTTGGGGGAGGGCCCTACGAGCAGTACTTC. This chain links TRBV7-2 with TRBJ2-7; 7 nucleotides match TRBD2. The J segment lost 2 bases and the V segment lost 7 bases, leaving 11 bases of the junction unmatched. The CDR3 covers 15 residues. Germline V gives CDR1 SGHTA, CDR2 FQGNSA. The variable domain in full, completed from reference TRBV7-2 and TRBJ2-7, reads GAGVSQSPSNKVTEKGKDVELRCDPISGHTALYWYRQSLGQGLEFLIYFQGNSAPDKSGLPSDRFSAERTGGSVSTLTIQRTQQEDSAVYLCASKALGGGPYEQYFGPGTRLTVT.

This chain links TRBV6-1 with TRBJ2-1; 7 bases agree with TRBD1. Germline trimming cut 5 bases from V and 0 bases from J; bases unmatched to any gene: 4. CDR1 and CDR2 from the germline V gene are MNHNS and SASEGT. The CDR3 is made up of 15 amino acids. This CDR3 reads CASSSDRRSYNEQFF. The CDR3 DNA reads TGTGCCAGCAGTTCGGACAGGCGCTCCTACAATGAGCAGTTCTTC.

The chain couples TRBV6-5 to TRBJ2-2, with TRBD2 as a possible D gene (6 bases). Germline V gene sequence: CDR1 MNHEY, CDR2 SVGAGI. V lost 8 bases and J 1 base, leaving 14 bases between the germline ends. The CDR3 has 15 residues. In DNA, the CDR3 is TGTGCCAGCGGATTAGCGGAGAGGAACACCGGGGAGCTGTTTTTT. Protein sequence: CASGLAERNTGELFF.

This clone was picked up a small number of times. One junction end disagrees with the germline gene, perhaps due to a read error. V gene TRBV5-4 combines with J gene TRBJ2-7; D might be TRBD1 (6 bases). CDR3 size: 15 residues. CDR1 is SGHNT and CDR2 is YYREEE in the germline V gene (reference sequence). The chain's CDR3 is CASSPSLDSRYEQYF. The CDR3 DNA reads TGCGCCAGCAGCCCCTCGTTGGACAGCCGCTACGAGCAGTACTTC.

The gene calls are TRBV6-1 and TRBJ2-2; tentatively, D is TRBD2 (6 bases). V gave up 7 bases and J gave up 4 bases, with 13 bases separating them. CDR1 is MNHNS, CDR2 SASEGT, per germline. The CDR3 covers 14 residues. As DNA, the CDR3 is TGTGCCAGCAACAGGCGGGGAAGCACCGGGGAGCTGTTTTTT. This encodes CASNRRGSTGELFF.

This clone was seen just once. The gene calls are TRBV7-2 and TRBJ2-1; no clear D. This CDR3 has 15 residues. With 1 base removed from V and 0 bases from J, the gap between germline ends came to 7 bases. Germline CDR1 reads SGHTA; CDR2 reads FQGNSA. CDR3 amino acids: CASSLEQSSYNEQFF. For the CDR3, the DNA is TGTGCCAGCAGCTTAGAACAGAGCTCCTACAATGAGCAGTTCTTC.

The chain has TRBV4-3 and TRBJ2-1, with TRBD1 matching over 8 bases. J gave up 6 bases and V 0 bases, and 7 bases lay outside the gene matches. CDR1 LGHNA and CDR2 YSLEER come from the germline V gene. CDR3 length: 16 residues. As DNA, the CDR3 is TGCGCCAGCAGCCAAGAACTGGGGACAGGATCCAATGAGCAGTTCTTC. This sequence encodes CASSQELGTGSNEQFF.

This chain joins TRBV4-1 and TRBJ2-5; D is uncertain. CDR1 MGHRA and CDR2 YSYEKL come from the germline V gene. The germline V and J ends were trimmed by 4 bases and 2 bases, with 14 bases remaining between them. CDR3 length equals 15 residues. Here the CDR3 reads CASSPMTTVQETQYF. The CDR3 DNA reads TGCGCCAGCAGCCCAATGACCACAGTACAAGAGACCCAGTACTTC.

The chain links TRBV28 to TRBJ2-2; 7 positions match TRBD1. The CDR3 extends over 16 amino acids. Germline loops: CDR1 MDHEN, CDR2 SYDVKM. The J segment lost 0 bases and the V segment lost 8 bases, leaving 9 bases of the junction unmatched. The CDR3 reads CASWGQPPPNTGELFF. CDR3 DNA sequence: TGTGCCAGCTGGGGACAGCCACCTCCGAACACCGGGGAGCTGTTTTTT.

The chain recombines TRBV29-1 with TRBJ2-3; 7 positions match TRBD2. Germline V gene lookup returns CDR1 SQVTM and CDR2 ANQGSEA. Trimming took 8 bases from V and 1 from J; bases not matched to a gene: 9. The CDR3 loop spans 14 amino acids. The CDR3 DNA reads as TGCAGCACCAGCGGGGAGCTGGGCACAGATACGCAGTATTTT. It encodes CSTSGELGTDTQYF.

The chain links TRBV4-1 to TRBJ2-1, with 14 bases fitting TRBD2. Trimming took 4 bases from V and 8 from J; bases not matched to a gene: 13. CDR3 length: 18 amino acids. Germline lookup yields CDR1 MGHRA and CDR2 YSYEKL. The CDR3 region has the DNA TGCGCCAGCAGCCTCCTCCGACTAGCGGGGGGGCAATCCTATGAGCAGTTCTTC. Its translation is CASSLLRLAGGQSYEQFF.